This T cell receptor beta chain derives from a study of T-cell memory formation after mild COVID-19 (dated by TCRdb to 2020 to 2023). General notes on the study: Most TCR sequence clusters were specific to one of the two donors. T-cell clones expanding and contracting after mild COVID-19 in a couple of donors were tracked by longitudinal TCRalpha and TCRbeta repertoire sequencing. The cohort comprised two young, previously healthy adult volunteers, one female and one male.

The CDR3 measures 17 amino acids from cysteine to phenylalanine. The only DNA kept is the CDR3, 51 bases in frame from the first base. CDR1 and CDR2, looked up from the germline V gene (reference sequence), are SGHKS and YYEKEE. Deletion took 2 bases off V and 0 bases off J, with a span of 12 bases between the germline ends. Sequencing was performed on an Illumina NovaSeq 6000. cDNA libraries for TCRalpha and TCRbeta were prepared by 5'RACE using constant-segment primers, with sample barcodes and unique molecular identifiers added. Trizol reagent was used to extract RNA from every sample. The libraries were amplified in two PCR steps, and the second step added a second sample barcode and Illumina TruSeq adapters. Libraries were sequenced on an Illumina NovaSeq with 2 x 150 bp paired-end reads. The original pipeline was this. With migec v1.2.7, reads were demultiplexed and then collapsed into UMI-guided consensus sequences. Using mixcr v2.1.11, UMI consensuses were aligned to TRA and TRB V and J templates and then assembled into clonotypes. A clonotype was counted as expanded or contracted only when both edgeR and NoisET called the clonotype significant, with the noise models trained on biological replicates. For edgeR calls, a false discovery rate-adjusted p below 0.01 and a log2 fold-change threshold of 1 were applied. As an exploratory analysis of dynamics, max-normalized trajectories of the 1000 most abundant clonotypes were examined with PCA combined with hierarchical clustering. Separately sequenced CD4+ and CD8+ repertoires were used to assign a CD4 or CD8 phenotype to each responding clone. The raw public reads went through TCRdb reprocessing: fastp at Q25, MiXCR clone calling, in-frame beta chains kept. Merged by CDR3 protein, the rows form single entries marked with the most common genes and DNA. The V and J calls were determined by TCRdb, not by the authors. Counted in this sample were hundreds of thousands of distinct CDR3 sequences; roughly 18% of them appeared once. Around 12% of the sample comes from the top ten.

Ficoll-Paque density gradient centrifugation was used to isolate PBMCs. Of note for this clonotype: This receptor's antigen is unknown. No base quality information exists; no much larger clone differs at one position.

On the study overall, not on this receptor specifically: Contracting CD4+ clones were located mainly in the CM and EM memory subsets, whereas CD8+ clones were found to be enriched in EMRA. The second-wave clones that peaked on day 37 were not confirmed to be SARS-CoV-2 specific. Only a couple of mild cases were covered in the study, and larger cohorts including severe cases with pre-infection samples were considered necessary. Clones that contracted from day 15 to 85 showed balanced CD4/CD8 phenotypes, whereas a second wave of clones that expanded from day 15 to 37 leaned towards CD4+. Some responding clones were found in pre-infection memory, which suggests that pre-existing cross-reactive memory T cells took part in the SARS-CoV-2 response.

The sequence came from an adult woman who had mild COVID-19 (a few samples of this study predate the infection). The sample titles of this study are shuffled in the database, so cell type and time point are left out; the donor was told from shared clones. Recombination joined TRBV5-5 with TRBJ2-6, with the D gene too uncertain to name. What was sequenced was PBMCs or a T cell subset sorted from them (not recorded which). The CDR3 corresponds to CASSLGPVSSGANVLTF. The bases read TGTGCCAGCAGCTTAGGCCCAGTGAGCTCTGGGGCCAACGTCCTGACTTTC.